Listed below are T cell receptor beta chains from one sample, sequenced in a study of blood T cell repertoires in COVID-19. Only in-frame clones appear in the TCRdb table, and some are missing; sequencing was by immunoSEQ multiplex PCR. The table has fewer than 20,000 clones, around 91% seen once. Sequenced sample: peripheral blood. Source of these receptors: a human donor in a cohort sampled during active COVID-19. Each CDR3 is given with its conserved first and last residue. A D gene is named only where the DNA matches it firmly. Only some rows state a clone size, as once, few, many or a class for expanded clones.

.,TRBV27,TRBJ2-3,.,TGTGCCAGCAGTTCCCACAGGGCAGATACGCAGTATTTT,CASSSHRADTQYF
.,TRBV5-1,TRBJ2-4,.,TGCGCCAGCAGCTTGGAACCAGCGAGAAACATTCAGTACTTC,CASSLEPARNIQYF
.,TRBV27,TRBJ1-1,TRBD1,TGTGCCAGCAATAATTACGACAGGGGGGGAACAACTGAAGCTTTCTTT,CASNNYDRGGTTEAFF
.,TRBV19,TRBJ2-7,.,TGTGCCAGTAAAGGGTCTCTGGGGGCCCCCTACGAGCAGTACTTC,CASKGSLGAPYEQYF
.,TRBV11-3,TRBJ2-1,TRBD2,TGTGCCAGCAGCATACAAACTAGCGGGATTTCTAATGAGCAGTTCTTC,CASSIQTSGISNEQFF
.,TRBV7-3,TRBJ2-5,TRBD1,TGTGCCAGCAGCCCCGGGACAGGGTTAGAGACCCAGTACTTC,CASSPGTGLETQYF
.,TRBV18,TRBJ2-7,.,TGTGCCAGCTCACCACGAAAAGGGGGCTACGAGCAGTACTTC,CASSPRKGGYEQYF
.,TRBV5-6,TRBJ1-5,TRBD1,TGTGCCAGCAGCCAGACAGGGGCGAGCAATCAGCCCCAGCATTTT,CASSQTGASNQPQHF
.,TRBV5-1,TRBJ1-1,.,TGCGCCAGCAGCGCGGCGGGGGCGTACAACACTGAAGCTTTCTTT,CASSAAGAYNTEAFF
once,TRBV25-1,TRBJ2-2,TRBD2,TGTGCCAGCAGGGGTCCGGGGGGACTGAACACCGGGGAGCTGTTTTTT,CASRGPGGLNTGELFF
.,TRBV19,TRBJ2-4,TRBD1,TGTGCCAGTAGTGCCCCAACAGGGGTTTCGACCAAAAACATTCAGTACTTC,CASSAPTGVSTKNIQYF
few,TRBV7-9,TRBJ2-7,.,TGTGCCAGCAGTCCCAGTGTCCACGAGCAGTACTTC,CASSPSVHEQYF
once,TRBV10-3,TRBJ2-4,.,TGTGCCATCAGTGAGTCCGTGGCCCCCAAAAACATTCAGTACTTC,CAISESVAPKNIQYF